This TCR beta chain comes out of a study of regulatory T cells in long-lasting Graves disease. This clonotype was seen repeatedly, ten times or more. What it binds is not known. Relying on iRepertoire HTBI primers and Arm-PCR of CDR3 regions, the team built TCR beta libraries. One entry per CDR3 protein, called by TCRdb with MiXCR from the multiplex PCR reads. The sample yields about 380,000 distinct CDR3 sequences, 15% to 17% seen once. Time point described: newly diagnosed GD, antithyroid drugs for less than 3 months. Researchers made the TCR library from RNA that was extracted from PBMCs. Study-wide findings and caveats: Persistent cases of Graves' showed reduced TCR diversity relative to newly diagnosed patients.

This TCR derives from a female donor with Graves disease. The source material was peripheral blood mononuclear cells (PBMCs), sampled at new diagnosis, from a patient treated with antithyroid drugs.

The CDR3 DNA reads TGTGCCACCAGCAGAGTGGGGACTAGCGCTTCCTACGAGCAGTACTTC. As protein: CATSRVGTSASYEQYF. The J gene is TRBJ2-7, the V gene TRBV15; 10 bases map to TRBD2. Per the germline V gene, CDR1 is LNHNV and CDR2 is YYDKDF (reference sequence). The CDR3 is made up of 16 amino acids. The V segment lost 1 base and the J segment 1 base; nucleotides outside the gene matches: 4.